This is a list of T cell receptor beta chains from one sample in a study of tumor-infiltrating lymphocytes in localized non-small cell lung cancer. Measured with immunoSEQ multiplex PCR; TCRdb has only the in-frame clones, and not every one. The sample comprises about 14,000 clones, about 64% of which are singletons, and roughly 10% rests with the top ten. The sample was uninvolved lung tissue not adjacent to the tumor. These receptor sequences come from a human donor with non-small cell lung cancer. CDR3s include the opening cysteine and the closing phenylalanine or tryptophan. The D gene is left open where the match is weak. Size values are once, few and many counts, or a class for expanded clones, and some rows have none.

clone size	D gene	J gene	V gene	CDR3 protein	CDR3 DNA
NA	NA	TRBJ1-5	TRBV9	CASSLGPYQPQHF	TGTGCCAGCAGCTTGGGACCTTATCAGCCCCAGCATTTT
NA	NA	TRBJ2-1	TRBV7-7	CASSTRPDTEQFF	TGTGCCAGCAGCACCCGACCCGATACTGAGCAGTTCTTC
once	NA	TRBJ1-6	TRBV4-2	CASSQDGAPSYNSPLHF	TGTGCCAGCAGCCAAGATGGGGCCCCTTCCTATAATTCACCCCTCCACTTT
NA	NA	TRBJ1-2	TRBV5-1	CASSVQGDYGYTF	TGCGCCAGCAGTGTTCAGGGCGACTATGGCTACACCTTC
NA	NA	TRBJ1-5	TRBV30	CAWRKGGQWNNQPQHF	TGTGCCTGGAGGAAGGGGGGTCAGTGGAACAATCAGCCCCAGCATTTT
NA	TRBD2	TRBJ2-5	TRBV5-4	CASSPTSGGRQETQYF	TGTGCCAGCAGCCCTACTAGCGGGGGTCGGCAAGAGACCCAGTACTTC
NA	NA	TRBJ1-1	TRBV28	CASSSWGGTEAFF	TGTGCCAGCAGTTCTTGGGGTGGCACTGAAGCTTTCTTT
once	NA	TRBJ1-1	TRBV2	CASSERGGGYTEAFF	TGTGCCAGCAGTGAAAGGGGGGGAGGGTACACTGAAGCTTTCTTT
NA	NA	TRBJ1-1	TRBV5-4	CASSLEMDTEAFF	TGTGCCAGCAGCTTGGAAATGGACACTGAAGCTTTCTTT
NA	NA	TRBJ1-2	TRBV9	CASSPQGPTNYGYTF	TGTGCCAGCAGCCCTCAAGGGCCCACTAACTATGGCTACACCTTC
few	TRBD2	TRBJ2-1	TRBV28	CASSHPSGRASEQFF	TGTGCCAGCAGTCATCCTAGCGGGAGGGCCTCTGAGCAGTTCTTC
NA	TRBD2	TRBJ2-3	TRBV6-6	CASSRTSPTDTQYF	TGTGCCAGCAGTAGGACTAGCCCCACAGATACGCAGTATTTT
once	NA	TRBJ1-2	TRBV7-9	CASSFSGVLANYGYTF	TGTGCCAGCAGCTTTAGCGGCGTATTAGCTAACTATGGCTACACCTTC